Sequencing of this TCR beta chain was carried out in a study of T-cell reconstitution after alpha-beta-depleted transplantation in children. Study observations and caveats: Newly produced T cells mostly provided counts and TCRbeta diversity after one year, as hyperexpanded clones declined.

This clonotype has a handful of counts. Its antigen is not identified. Preparation of the TCRbeta library was carried out with unique molecular identifiers. TCRdb reanalysed the PCR reads using MiXCR and keeps one entry per CDR3 protein. The table records some 830,000 distinct CDR3 sequences, roughly 16% of them present only once. The TCR sequence derives from a male patient under 18 who had a stem cell transplant for acute lymphoblastic leukemia, so the T cells may come from the graft donor. The sequences come from PBMCs, mostly from graft donor cells, collected 360 days after TCRalphabeta/CD19-depleted stem cell transplant.

The CDR3 region is CASTLLRAGRPGSTDTQYF. The CDR3 DNA reads as TGTGCCAGCACCCTCCTCCGGGCGGGAAGGCCCGGGAGTACAGATACGCAGTATTTT. The chain carries TRBV6-1 and TRBJ2-3; tentatively, D is TRBD2 (6 bases). CDR1 and CDR2 from the germline V gene are MNHNS and SASEGT. Trimming took off 7 bases at V and 3 bases at J, with 29 bases between the two ends. The CDR3 totals 19 residues.